These 11 T cell receptor beta chains were sequenced from one sample in a study of identical twins. TCRdb reprocessed the 5' RACE reads via MiXCR and lists one record per CDR3 protein. Among 500,000 or so distinct CDR3 sequences listed, approximately 15% were seen once. The sample was also linked to a second study, of yellow fever vaccine responses in identical twins.

Specimen: CD4+ T cells sorted from blood. All receptors come from a woman between 18 and 29 years old in good health.

This clonotype has ten or more counts. V gene TRBV7-2 combines with J gene TRBJ2-1; D gene unclear. Germline CDR1 reads SGHTA; CDR2 reads FQGNSA. The CDR3 covers 15 residues. V shed 4 bases and J shed 0 bases, with 10 bases lying between them. CDR3 sequence (DNA): TGTGCCAGCAGCTCAGGCACGAGCTCCTACAATGAGCAGTTCTTC. This sequence encodes CASSSGTSSYNEQFF.

This clonotype was seen ten or more times. This chain joins TRBV7-9 and TRBJ2-7; no clear D gene. V gave up 0 bases and J gave up 0 bases, with 12 bases separating them. CDR3 length: 16 residues. Germline V gene sequence: CDR1 SEHNR, CDR2 FQNEAQ (reference sequence). The CDR3 nucleotides read TGTGCCAGCAGCTTAGCGCGTGGTGCCGGCTCCTACGAGCAGTACTTC. This gives the protein CASSLARGAGSYEQYF.

This clonotype was counted many times. The chain uses TRBV5-6 and TRBJ2-3; 11 bases map to TRBD2. The V gene end was trimmed by 4 bases and the J gene end by 8 bases; junction bases not matched to a gene: 6. This CDR3 spans 14 amino acids. CDR1 SGHDT and CDR2 YYEEEE come from the germline V gene. The CDR3 spells CASSIAGGPGTQYF. CDR3 in DNA: TGTGCCAGCAGCATAGCGGGGGGGCCTGGTACGCAGTATTTT.

This rearrangement joins TRBV3-1 to TRBJ2-1, with TRBD2 matching over 15 bases. Losses at the gene ends were 2 bases for V and 12 bases for J; bases not matched to a gene: 5. The germline CDR1 and CDR2 sequences are LGHDT and YNNKEL (reference sequence). This CDR3 region has 15 residues. CDR3 loop: CASSQPGLAGGTQFF. CDR3 in DNA: TGTGCCAGCAGCCAACCGGGACTAGCGGGAGGAACGCAGTTCTTC.

The V and J genes are TRBV28 and TRBJ2-3; possible D gene TRBD2, 5 bases. V was pared by 4 bases and J by 2 bases, with 10 bases between. The germline V gene has CDR1 MDHEN and CDR2 SYDVKM. CDR3 size: 14 residues. The CDR3: CASSWAGDTDTQYF. The CDR3 bases are TGTGCCAGCAGTTGGGCCGGGGACACAGATACGCAGTATTTT.

The V call is TRBV5-1, the J call TRBJ1-1; D ambiguous. The CDR3 is made up of 14 amino acids. Between the trimmed V and J ends, which lost 0 bases and 2 bases, there was a span of 8 bases. Germline V lookup: CDR1 SGHRS, CDR2 YFSETQ. In nucleotides, the CDR3 is TGCGCCAGCAGCTTGGGGTCCCAAAACACTGAAGCTTTCTTT. It translates to CASSLGSQNTEAFF. The variable domain in full, completed from reference TRBV5-1 and TRBJ1-1, reads KAGVTQTPRYLIKTRGQQVTLSCSPISGHRSVSWYQQTPGQGLQFLFEYFSETQRNKGNFPGRFSGRQFSNSRSEMNVSTLELGDSALYLCASSLGSQNTEAFFGQGTRLTVV.

CDR3 sequence (DNA): TGTGCCAGCAGCACCGTTTCGTCTGGCAATGAGCAGTTCTTC. It specifies CASSTVSSGNEQFF. The chain has TRBV7-9 and TRBJ2-1; no clear D gene. Germline V gives CDR1 SEHNR, CDR2 FQNEAQ (reference sequence). V dropped 5 bases and J dropped 6 bases, with 14 bases sitting between them. The CDR3 runs to 14 residues.

This chain uses TRBV12-3 or TRBV12-4 with TRBJ1-1, with D uncertain. CDR3 length: 12 residues. V gave up 5 bases and J gave up 3 bases, with 7 bases separating them. CDR3: CASSIGYTEAFF. In DNA form, the CDR3 reads TGTGCCAGCAGTATAGGGTACACTGAAGCTTTCTTT.

The chain has TRBV7-9 and TRBJ1-2, with D hard to call. With 6 bases removed from V and 8 bases from J, the gap between germline ends came to 19 bases. Per germline, CDR1 SEHNR and CDR2 FQNEAQ (reference sequence). This CDR3 spans 14 amino acids. The CDR3 protein is CASSLPATVLGYTF. CDR3 DNA sequence: TGTGCCAGCAGTCTCCCTGCAACGGTGTTGGGCTACACCTTC.

This clonotype was counted between two and nine times. The rearrangement joins TRBV10-2 to TRBJ1-3; TRBD1 might be the D (6 bases). Trimming took off 8 bases at V and 1 base at J, with 18 bases between the two ends. The CDR3 is 16 amino acids. CDR1 is WSHSY and CDR2 is SAAADI in the germline V gene. CDR3 DNA: TGCGCCAGCGGATGGGGGCGGCGGGTGTCTGGAAACACCATATATTTT. As protein: CASGWGRRVSGNTIYF.

This clonotype was observed at least ten times. The gene calls are TRBV27 and TRBJ2-1; 12 nucleotides align to TRBD2. V trimming: 3 bases; J trimming: 3 bases; junction bases outside the gene matches: 9. The germline V gene has CDR1 MNHEY and CDR2 SMNVEV (reference sequence). The CDR3 covers 18 residues. Here the CDR3 reads CASSFKRQTSGSYNEQFF. The CDR3 region has the DNA TGTGCCAGCAGTTTTAAGAGACAGACTAGCGGGAGCTACAATGAGCAGTTCTTC.